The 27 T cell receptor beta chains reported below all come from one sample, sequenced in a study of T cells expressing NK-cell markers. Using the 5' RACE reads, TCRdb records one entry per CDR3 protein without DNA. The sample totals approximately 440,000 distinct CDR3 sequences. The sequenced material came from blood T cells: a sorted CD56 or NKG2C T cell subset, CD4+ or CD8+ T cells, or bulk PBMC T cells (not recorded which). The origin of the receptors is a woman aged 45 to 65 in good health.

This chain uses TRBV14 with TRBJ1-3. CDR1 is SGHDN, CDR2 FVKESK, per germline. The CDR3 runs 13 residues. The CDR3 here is CASSQDGPNTIYF.

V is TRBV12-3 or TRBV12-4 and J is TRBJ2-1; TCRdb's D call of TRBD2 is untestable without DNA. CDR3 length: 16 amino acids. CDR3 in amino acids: CASSFLAGVGPNEQFF.

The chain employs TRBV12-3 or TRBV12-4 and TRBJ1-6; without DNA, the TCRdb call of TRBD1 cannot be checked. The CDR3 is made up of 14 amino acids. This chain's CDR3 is CASSLGPGSSPLHF.

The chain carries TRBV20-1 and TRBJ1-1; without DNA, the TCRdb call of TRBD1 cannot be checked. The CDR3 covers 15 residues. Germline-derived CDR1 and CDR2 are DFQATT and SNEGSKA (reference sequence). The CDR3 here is CSARDREGAWTEAFF.

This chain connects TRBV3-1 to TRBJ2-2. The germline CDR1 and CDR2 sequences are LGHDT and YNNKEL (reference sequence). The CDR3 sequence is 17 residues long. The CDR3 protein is CASSQVRWRSNTGELFF. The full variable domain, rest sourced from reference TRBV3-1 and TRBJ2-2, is DTAVSQTPKYLVTQMGNDKSIKCEQNLGHDTMYWYKQDSKKFLKIMFSYNNKELIINETVPNRFSPKSPDKAHLNLHINSLELGDSAVYFCASSQVRWRSNTGELFFGEGSRLTVL.

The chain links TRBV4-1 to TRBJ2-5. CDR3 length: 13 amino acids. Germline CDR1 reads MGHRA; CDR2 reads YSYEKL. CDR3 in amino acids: CASSHRYGETQYF.

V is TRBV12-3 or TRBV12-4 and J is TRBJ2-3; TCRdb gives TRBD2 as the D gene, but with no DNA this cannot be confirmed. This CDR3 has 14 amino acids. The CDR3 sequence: CASSLGGMTDTQYF.

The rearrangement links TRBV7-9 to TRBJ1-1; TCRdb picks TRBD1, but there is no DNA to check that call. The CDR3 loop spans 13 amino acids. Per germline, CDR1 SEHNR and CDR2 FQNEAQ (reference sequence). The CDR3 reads CASSQQTVSKAFF.

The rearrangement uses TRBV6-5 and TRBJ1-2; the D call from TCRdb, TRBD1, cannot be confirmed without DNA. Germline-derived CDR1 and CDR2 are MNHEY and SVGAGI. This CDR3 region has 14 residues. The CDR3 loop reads CASSYSGQGAGYTF.

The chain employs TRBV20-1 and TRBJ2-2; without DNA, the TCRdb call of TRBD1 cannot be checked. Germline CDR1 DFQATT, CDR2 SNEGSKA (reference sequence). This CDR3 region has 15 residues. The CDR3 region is CSARVTASGTGELFF.

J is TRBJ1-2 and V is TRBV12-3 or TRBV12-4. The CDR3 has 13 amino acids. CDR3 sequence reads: CASSFQGDYGYTF.

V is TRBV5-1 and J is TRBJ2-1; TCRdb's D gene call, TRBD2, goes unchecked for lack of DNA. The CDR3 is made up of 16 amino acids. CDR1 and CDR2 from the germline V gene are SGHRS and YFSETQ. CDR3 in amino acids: CASSSSGRVSYNEQFF. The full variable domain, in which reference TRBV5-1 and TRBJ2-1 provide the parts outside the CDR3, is KAGVTQTPRYLIKTRGQQVTLSCSPISGHRSVSWYQQTPGQGLQFLFEYFSETQRNKGNFPGRFSGRQFSNSRSEMNVSTLELGDSALYLCASSSSGRVSYNEQFFGPGTRLTVL.

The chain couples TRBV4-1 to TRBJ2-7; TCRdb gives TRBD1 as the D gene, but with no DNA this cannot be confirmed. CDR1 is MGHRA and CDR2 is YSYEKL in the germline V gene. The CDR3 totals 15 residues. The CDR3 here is CASSQERTALYEQYF.

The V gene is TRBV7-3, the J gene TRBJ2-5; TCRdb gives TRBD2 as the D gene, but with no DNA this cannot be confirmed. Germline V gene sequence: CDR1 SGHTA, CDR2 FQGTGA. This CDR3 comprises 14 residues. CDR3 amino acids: CASRKAGVEETQYF.

CDR3 sequence reads: CASSIGGLGTEAFF. This chain connects TRBV19 to TRBJ1-1; TCRdb picks TRBD1, but there is no DNA to check that call. Germline V gene data show CDR1 as LNHDA and CDR2 as SQIVND (reference sequence). The CDR3 is 14 residues long.

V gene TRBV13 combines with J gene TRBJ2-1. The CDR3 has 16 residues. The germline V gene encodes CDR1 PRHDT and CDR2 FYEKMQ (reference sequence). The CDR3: CASSLIVAVSYNEQFF.

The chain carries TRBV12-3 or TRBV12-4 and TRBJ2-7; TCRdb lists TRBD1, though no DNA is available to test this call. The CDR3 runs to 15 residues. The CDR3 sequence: CASSFRDTGAYEQYF.

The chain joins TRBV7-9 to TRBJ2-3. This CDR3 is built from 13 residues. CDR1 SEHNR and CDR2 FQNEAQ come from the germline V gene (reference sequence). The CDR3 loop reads CASRFSGTDTQYF.

CDR3 amino acids: CSARAQGNTIYF. The V and J genes are TRBV20-1 and TRBJ1-3. Per the germline V gene, CDR1 is DFQATT and CDR2 is SNEGSKA (reference sequence). The CDR3 extends over 12 amino acids.

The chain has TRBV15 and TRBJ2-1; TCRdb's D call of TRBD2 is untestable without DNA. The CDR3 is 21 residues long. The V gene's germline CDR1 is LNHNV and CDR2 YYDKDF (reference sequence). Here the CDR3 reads CATSRVGGGLAGASSYNEQFF.

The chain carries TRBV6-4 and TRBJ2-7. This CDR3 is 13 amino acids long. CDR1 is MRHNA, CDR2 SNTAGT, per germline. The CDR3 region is CASSVLEGGEQYF.

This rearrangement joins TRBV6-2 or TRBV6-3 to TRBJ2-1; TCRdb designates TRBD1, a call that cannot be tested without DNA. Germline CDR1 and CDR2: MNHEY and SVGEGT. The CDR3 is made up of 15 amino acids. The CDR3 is CASSYGRGNNNEQFF.

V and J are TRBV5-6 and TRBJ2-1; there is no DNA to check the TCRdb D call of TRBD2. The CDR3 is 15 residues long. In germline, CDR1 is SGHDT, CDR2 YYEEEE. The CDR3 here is CASSLTRWGASEQFF.

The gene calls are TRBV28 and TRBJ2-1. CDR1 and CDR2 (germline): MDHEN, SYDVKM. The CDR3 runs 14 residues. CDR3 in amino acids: CASTERGTYNEQFF.

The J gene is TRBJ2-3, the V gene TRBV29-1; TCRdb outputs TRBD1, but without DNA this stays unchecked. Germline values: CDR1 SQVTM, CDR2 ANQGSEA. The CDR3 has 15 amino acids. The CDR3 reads CSAQRGGNPTDTQYF.

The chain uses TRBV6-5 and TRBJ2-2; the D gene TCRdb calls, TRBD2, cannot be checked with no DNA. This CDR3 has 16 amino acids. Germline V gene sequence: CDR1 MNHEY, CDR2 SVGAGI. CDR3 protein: CASSNLLARGSGELFF.

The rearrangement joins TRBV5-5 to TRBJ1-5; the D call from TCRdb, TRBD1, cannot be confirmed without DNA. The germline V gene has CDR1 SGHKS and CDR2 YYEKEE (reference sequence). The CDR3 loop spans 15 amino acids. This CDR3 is CASSFGDRGNQPQHF.